Listed below are T cell receptor beta chains from one sample, sequenced in a study of Graves' ophthalmopathy and Graves' hyperthyroidism. TCRdb redid the calling of the multiplex PCR reads with MiXCR, one entry per CDR3 protein. Seen here are around 1.1 million distinct CDR3 sequences, approximately 35% observed once, and the top ten hold 8.5% to 14%. Sequencing was done on a sample of peripheral blood or thyroid tissue (not recorded which). All receptors come from an adult man with Graves' hyperthyroidism. CDR3s include the opening cysteine and the closing phenylalanine or tryptophan. D genes are given only for firm matches. Clone size is stated in some rows and not others, as once, few, many or a class when expanded.

j_gene: TRBJ2-7; d_gene: TRBD1; v_gene: TRBV10-3; abundance: many; CDR3aa: CAIRDGTGLYEQYF; CDR3nt: TGTGCCATCAGGGATGGGACAGGGTTGTACGAGCAGTACTTC
j_gene: TRBJ2-6; d_gene: .; v_gene: TRBV7-9; abundance: many; CDR3aa: CASSSGRDRQAGANVLTF; CDR3nt: TGTGCCAGCAGCTCGGGGCGGGACAGACAAGCTGGGGCCAACGTCCTGACTTTC
j_gene: TRBJ2-5; d_gene: .; v_gene: TRBV10-2; abundance: .; CDR3aa: CASSAPLGRYQETQYF; CDR3nt: TGCGCCAGCAGTGCCCCACTAGGACGGTACCAAGAGACCCAGTACTTC
j_gene: TRBJ1-5; d_gene: .; v_gene: TRBV10-3; abundance: .; CDR3aa: CASADSSYQPQHF; CDR3nt: TGTGCCAGCGCTGACAGCTCCTATCAGCCCCAGCATTTT
j_gene: TRBJ1-5; d_gene: .; v_gene: TRBV11-3; abundance: many; CDR3aa: CASSLGMDNQPQHF; CDR3nt: TGTGCCAGCAGCTTAGGTATGGACAATCAGCCCCAGCATTTT
j_gene: TRBJ2-5; d_gene: TRBD2; v_gene: TRBV7-2; abundance: .; CDR3aa: CASSLGLLAVSNQETQYF; CDR3nt: TGTGCCAGCAGCTTAGGGTTACTAGCGGTATCAAACCAAGAGACCCAGTACTTC
j_gene: TRBJ1-2; d_gene: .; v_gene: TRBV29-1; abundance: .; CDR3aa: CSSERGGPSNYGYTF; CDR3nt: TGCAGCAGTGAGCGGGGAGGGCCTTCTAACTATGGCTACACCTTC
j_gene: TRBJ2-5; d_gene: .; v_gene: TRBV7-3; abundance: .; CDR3aa: CASSLGGTTGETQYF; CDR3nt: TGTGCCAGCAGCTTGGGAGGGACAACGGGGGAGACCCAGTACTTC
j_gene: TRBJ1-2; d_gene: .; v_gene: TRBV27; abundance: few; CDR3aa: CASSFKTGLYGYTF; CDR3nt: TGTGCCAGCAGTTTCAAGACAGGACTCTATGGCTACACCTTC
j_gene: TRBJ2-5; d_gene: .; v_gene: TRBV29-1; abundance: .; CDR3aa: CSPDGNTAGETQYF; CDR3nt: TGCAGCCCAGACGGAAACACCGCGGGAGAGACCCAGTACTTC
j_gene: TRBJ2-7; d_gene: TRBD2; v_gene: TRBV19; abundance: .; CDR3aa: CASNSLAGGSEQYF; CDR3nt: TGTGCCAGTAATTCCCTAGCGGGAGGGTCCGAGCAGTACTTC
j_gene: TRBJ1-2; d_gene: TRBD1; v_gene: TRBV19; abundance: .; CDR3aa: CASPLDRGVGYTF; CDR3nt: TGTGCCAGTCCCCTAGACAGGGGAGTCGGCTACACCTTC
j_gene: TRBJ1-3; d_gene: .; v_gene: TRBV11-2; abundance: .; CDR3aa: CASSSFSTNGNTIYF; CDR3nt: TGTGCCAGCAGCTCTTTTAGTACCAACGGAAACACCATATATTTT
j_gene: TRBJ1-5; d_gene: TRBD1; v_gene: TRBV19; abundance: many; CDR3aa: CASSFRDRGALGQPQHF; CDR3nt: TGTGCCAGTAGTTTCCGGGACAGGGGGGCCTTAGGCCAGCCCCAGCATTTT
j_gene: TRBJ2-2; d_gene: .; v_gene: TRBV24-1; abundance: .; CDR3aa: CATSVRGPPGELFF; CDR3nt: TGTGCCACCAGTGTGAGAGGGCCTCCGGGGGAGCTGTTTTTT
j_gene: TRBJ1-1; d_gene: TRBD1; v_gene: TRBV7-9; abundance: many; CDR3aa: CASSTGQGNLGTEAFF; CDR3nt: TGTGCCAGCAGCACGGGACAGGGTAATTTAGGCACTGAAGCTTTCTTT
j_gene: TRBJ2-7; d_gene: .; v_gene: TRBV7-2; abundance: many; CDR3aa: CASSFLYEQYF; CDR3nt: TGTGCCAGCAGCTTCCTCTACGAGCAGTACTTC
j_gene: TRBJ2-7; d_gene: .; v_gene: TRBV9; abundance: .; CDR3aa: CASKLPSKSSYEQYF; CDR3nt: TGTGCCAGCAAACTACCCAGTAAGAGCTCCTACGAGCAGTACTTC
j_gene: TRBJ1-2; d_gene: .; v_gene: TRBV4-3; abundance: many; CDR3aa: CASSQPGAGYGYTF; CDR3nt: TGCGCCAGCAGCCAACCAGGGGCTGGCTATGGCTACACCTTC
j_gene: TRBJ1-3; d_gene: .; v_gene: TRBV12-3/TRBV12-4; abundance: few; CDR3aa: CASSLPSKGGNTIYF; CDR3nt: TGTGCCAGCAGTTTACCTTCGAAAGGTGGAAACACCATATATTTT
j_gene: TRBJ1-5; d_gene: TRBD1; v_gene: TRBV7-8; abundance: many; CDR3aa: CASSIGTGGLQHF; CDR3nt: TGTGCCAGCAGCATTGGGACAGGGGGACTCCAGCATTTT
j_gene: TRBJ1-4; d_gene: .; v_gene: TRBV7-9; abundance: .; CDR3aa: CASSGWTATNEKLFF; CDR3nt: TGTGCCAGCAGCGGATGGACAGCAACTAATGAAAAACTGTTTTTT
j_gene: TRBJ1-1; d_gene: .; v_gene: TRBV5-1; abundance: many; CDR3aa: CASSSGVEAFF; CDR3nt: TGCGCCAGCAGCTCAGGGGTTGAAGCTTTCTTT
j_gene: TRBJ2-2; d_gene: .; v_gene: TRBV29-1; abundance: few; CDR3aa: CSVEDLGGTRTGELFF; CDR3nt: TGCAGCGTTGAAGATCTGGGTGGAACCCGGACCGGGGAGCTGTTTTTT
j_gene: TRBJ2-2; d_gene: .; v_gene: TRBV7-2; abundance: many; CDR3aa: CASSFWLMNTGELFF; CDR3nt: TGTGCCAGCAGCTTCTGGCTAATGAACACCGGGGAGCTGTTTTTT
j_gene: TRBJ2-7; d_gene: .; v_gene: TRBV7-2; abundance: few; CDR3aa: CASSFMGREQYF; CDR3nt: TGTGCCAGCAGCTTTATGGGCCGCGAGCAGTACTTC
j_gene: TRBJ1-1; d_gene: .; v_gene: TRBV10-3; abundance: many; CDR3aa: CAISGTPETEAFF; CDR3nt: TGTGCCATCAGTGGGACACCAGAGACTGAAGCTTTCTTT
j_gene: TRBJ1-3; d_gene: .; v_gene: TRBV20-1; abundance: many; CDR3aa: CSARAAPTIYF; CDR3nt: TGCAGTGCTAGAGCCGCCCCAACCATATATTTT
j_gene: TRBJ2-5; d_gene: .; v_gene: TRBV14; abundance: .; CDR3aa: CASRLRLGEQETQYF; CDR3nt: TGTGCCAGCAGGTTAAGATTGGGAGAGCAAGAGACCCAGTACTTC
j_gene: TRBJ2-6; d_gene: TRBD1; v_gene: TRBV11-3; abundance: .; CDR3aa: CASAVGTGASGANVLTF; CDR3nt: TGTGCCAGCGCAGTCGGGACAGGAGCATCTGGGGCCAACGTCCTGACTTTC